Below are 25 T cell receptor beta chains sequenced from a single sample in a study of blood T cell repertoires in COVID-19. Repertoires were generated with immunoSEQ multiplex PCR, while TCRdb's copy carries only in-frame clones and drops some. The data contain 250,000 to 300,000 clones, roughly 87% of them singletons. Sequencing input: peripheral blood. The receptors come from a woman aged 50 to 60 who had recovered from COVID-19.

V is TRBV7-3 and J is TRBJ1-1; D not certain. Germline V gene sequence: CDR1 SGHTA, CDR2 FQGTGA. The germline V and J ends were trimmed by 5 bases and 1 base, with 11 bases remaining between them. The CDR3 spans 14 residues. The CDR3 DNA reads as TGTGCCAGCAGCCCCGGGTCTTGGAACACTGAAGCTTTCTTT. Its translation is CASSPGSWNTEAFF.

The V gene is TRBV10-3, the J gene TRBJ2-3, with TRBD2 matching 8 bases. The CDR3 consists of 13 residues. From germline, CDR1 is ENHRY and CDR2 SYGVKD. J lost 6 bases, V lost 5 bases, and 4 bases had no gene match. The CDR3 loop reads CAISRTSMDTQYF. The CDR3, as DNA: TGTGCCATCAGTAGGACTAGCATGGATACGCAGTATTTT.

CDR3 protein: CASTAVTSGGAMSHTGELFF. The DNA of the CDR3 is TGTGCCAGCACTGCTGTCACTAGCGGGGGGGCAATGAGTCACACCGGGGAGCTGTTTTTT. The V call is TRBV21-1, the J call TRBJ2-2; TRBD2, the table's D call, was not compared with the DNA. TRBV21-1 is reported as a pseudogene. This CDR3 region has 20 residues.

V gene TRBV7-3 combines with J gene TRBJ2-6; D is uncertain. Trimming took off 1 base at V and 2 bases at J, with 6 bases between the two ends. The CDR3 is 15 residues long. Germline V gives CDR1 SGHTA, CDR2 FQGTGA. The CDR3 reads CASSLIPAGANVLTF. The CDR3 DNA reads TGTGCCAGCAGCTTAATCCCCGCTGGGGCCAACGTCCTGACTTTC.

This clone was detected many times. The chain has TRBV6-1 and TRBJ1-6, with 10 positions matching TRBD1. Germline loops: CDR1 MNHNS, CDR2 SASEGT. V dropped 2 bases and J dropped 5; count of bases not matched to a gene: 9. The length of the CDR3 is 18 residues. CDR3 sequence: CASSETWTGGFNNSPLHF. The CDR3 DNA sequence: TGTGCCAGCAGTGAAACCTGGACAGGGGGGTTCAATAATTCACCCCTCCACTTT.

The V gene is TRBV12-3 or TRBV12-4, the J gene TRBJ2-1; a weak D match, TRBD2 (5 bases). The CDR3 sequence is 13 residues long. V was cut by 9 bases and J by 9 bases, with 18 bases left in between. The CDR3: CASVATEGIEQFF. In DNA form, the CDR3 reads TGTGCCAGTGTCGCTACCGAGGGTATTGAGCAGTTCTTC.

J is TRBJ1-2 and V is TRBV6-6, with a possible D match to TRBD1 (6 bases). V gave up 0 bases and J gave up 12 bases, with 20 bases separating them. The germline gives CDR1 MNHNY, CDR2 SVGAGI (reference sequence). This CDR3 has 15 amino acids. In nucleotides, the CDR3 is TGTGCCAGCAGTTACTCGATGACAGGAATTGTTCAGGACACCTTC. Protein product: CASSYSMTGIVQDTF.

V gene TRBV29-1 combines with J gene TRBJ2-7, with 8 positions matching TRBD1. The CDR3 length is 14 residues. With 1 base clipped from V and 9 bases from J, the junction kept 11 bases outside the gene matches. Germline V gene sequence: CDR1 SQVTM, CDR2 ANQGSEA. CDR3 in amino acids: CSVEAGTGDVRQYF. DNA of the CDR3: TGCAGCGTTGAAGCCGGGACAGGAGATGTTCGGCAGTACTTC.

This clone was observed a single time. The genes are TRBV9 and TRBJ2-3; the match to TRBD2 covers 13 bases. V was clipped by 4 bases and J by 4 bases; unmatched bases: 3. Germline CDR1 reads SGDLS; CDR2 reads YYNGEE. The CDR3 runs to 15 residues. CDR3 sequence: CASSLGLAGPDTQYF. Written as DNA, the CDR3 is TGTGCCAGCAGCCTGGGACTAGCGGGACCAGATACGCAGTATTTT.

In nucleotides, the CDR3 is TGCGCCAGCAGCTTAACACCCGGGGGCACTGAAGCTTTCTTT. This encodes CASSLTPGGTEAFF. This rearrangement joins TRBV5-1 to TRBJ1-1, with D possibly being TRBD1 (5 bases). CDR1 SGHRS and CDR2 YFSETQ come from the germline V gene. With 2 bases removed from V and 4 bases from J, the gap between germline ends came to 12 bases. The CDR3 has 14 residues.

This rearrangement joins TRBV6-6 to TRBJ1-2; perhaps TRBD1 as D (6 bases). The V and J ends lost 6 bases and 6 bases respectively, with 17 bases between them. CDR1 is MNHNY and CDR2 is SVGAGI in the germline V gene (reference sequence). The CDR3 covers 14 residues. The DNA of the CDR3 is TGTGCCAGCAGATCCCAAGGGGGAAGGGATGGCTACACCTTC. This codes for CASRSQGGRDGYTF.

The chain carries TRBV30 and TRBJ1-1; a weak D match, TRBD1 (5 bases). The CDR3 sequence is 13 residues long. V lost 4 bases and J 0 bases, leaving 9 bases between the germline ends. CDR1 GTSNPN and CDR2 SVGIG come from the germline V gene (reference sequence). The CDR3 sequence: CAWTTGMNTEAFF. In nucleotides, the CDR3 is TGTGCCTGGACCACAGGCATGAACACTGAAGCTTTCTTT.

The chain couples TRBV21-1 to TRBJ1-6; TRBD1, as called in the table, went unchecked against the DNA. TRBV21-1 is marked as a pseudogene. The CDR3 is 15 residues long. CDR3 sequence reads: CASSKRGQQDSPLHF. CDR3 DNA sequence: TGTGCCAGCAGCAAAAGGGGACAGCAGGATTCACCCCTCCACTTT.

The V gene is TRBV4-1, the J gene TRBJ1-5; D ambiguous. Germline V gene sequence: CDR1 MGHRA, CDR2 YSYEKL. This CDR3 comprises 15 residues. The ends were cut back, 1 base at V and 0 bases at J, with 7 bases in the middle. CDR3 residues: CASSQGWSSNQPQHF. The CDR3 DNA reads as TGCGCCAGCAGCCAAGGCTGGAGTAGCAATCAGCCCCAGCATTTT.

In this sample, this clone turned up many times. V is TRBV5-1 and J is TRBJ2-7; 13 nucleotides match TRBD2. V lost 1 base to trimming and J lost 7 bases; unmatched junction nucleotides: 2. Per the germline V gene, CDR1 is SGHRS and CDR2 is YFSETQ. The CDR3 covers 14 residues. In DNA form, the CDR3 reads TGCGCCAGCAGCTTGACTAGCGGGGGGGTAGAGCAGTACTTC. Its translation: CASSLTSGGVEQYF.

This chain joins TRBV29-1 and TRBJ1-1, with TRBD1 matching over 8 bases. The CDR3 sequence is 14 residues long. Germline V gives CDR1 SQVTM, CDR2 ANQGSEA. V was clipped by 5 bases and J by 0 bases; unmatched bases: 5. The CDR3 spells CSVSWTGMNTEAFF. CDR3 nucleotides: TGCAGCGTTAGTTGGACAGGGATGAACACTGAAGCTTTCTTT.

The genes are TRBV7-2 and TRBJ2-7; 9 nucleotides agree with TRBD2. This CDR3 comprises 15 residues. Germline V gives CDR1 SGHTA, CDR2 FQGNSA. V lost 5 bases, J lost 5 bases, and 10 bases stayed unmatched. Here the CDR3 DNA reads TGTGCCAGCAGCCTTCAAGCGGGGGGAGTAAACGAGCAGTACTTC. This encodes CASSLQAGGVNEQYF. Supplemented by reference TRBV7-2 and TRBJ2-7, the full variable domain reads GAGVSQSPSNKVTEKGKDVELRCDPISGHTALYWYRQSLGQGLEFLIYFQGNSAPDKSGLPSDRFSAERTGGSVSTLTIQRTQQEDSAVYLCASSLQAGGVNEQYFGPGTRLTVT.

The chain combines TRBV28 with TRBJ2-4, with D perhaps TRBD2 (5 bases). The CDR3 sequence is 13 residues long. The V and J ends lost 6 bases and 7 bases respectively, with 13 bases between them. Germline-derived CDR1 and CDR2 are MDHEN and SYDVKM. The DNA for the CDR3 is TGTGCCAGCAGCCTCGACAAGCGGAACATTCAGTACTTC. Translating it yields CASSLDKRNIQYF.

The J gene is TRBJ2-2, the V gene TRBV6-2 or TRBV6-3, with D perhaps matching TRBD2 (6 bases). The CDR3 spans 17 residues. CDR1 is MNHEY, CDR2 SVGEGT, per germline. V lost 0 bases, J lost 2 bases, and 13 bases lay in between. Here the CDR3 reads CASSYSRDSGNTGELFF. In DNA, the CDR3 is TGTGCCAGCAGTTACTCGAGGGATAGCGGTAACACCGGGGAGCTGTTTTTT.

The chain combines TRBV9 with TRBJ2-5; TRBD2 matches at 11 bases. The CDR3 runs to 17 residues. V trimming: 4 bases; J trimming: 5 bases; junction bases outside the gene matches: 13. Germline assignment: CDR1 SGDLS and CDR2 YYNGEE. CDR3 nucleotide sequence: TGTGCCAGCAGCTTGGAGCCTAGCGGGGGGTTGCGGGAGACCCAGTACTTC. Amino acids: CASSLEPSGGLRETQYF.

The CDR3 spells CASSLLGGYNEQFF. In DNA, the CDR3 is TGTGCCAGCAGTTTATTGGGGGGTTACAATGAGCAGTTCTTC. J is TRBJ2-1 and V is TRBV27; D perhaps matches TRBD2 (6 bases). Germline CDR1 MNHEY, CDR2 SMNVEV (reference sequence). The CDR3 runs 14 residues. Trimming shortened V by 1 base and J by 4 bases, and 8 bases separated the two germline ends.

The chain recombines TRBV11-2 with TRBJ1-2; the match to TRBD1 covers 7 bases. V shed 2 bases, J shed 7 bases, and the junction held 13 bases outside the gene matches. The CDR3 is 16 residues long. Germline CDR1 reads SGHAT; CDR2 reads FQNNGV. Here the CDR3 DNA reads TGTGCCAGCAGCTTATGGACCGGGACAGCCCATGGTGGCTACACCTTC. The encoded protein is CASSLWTGTAHGGYTF.

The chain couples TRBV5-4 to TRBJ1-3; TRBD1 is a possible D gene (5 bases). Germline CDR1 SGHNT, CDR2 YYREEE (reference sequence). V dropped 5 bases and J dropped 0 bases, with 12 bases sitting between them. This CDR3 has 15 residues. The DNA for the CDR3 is TGTGCCAGCAGTTCCAGGGCCGACTCTGGAAACACCATATATTTT. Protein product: CASSSRADSGNTIYF.

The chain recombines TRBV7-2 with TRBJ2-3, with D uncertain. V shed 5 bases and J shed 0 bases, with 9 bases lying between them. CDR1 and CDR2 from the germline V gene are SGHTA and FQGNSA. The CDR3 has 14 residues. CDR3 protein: CASSLRSSTDTQYF. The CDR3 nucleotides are TGTGCCAGCAGCCTACGGTCTAGCACAGATACGCAGTATTTT.

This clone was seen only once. CDR3 in amino acids: CASSLVLESIAPDTQYF. In nucleotides, the CDR3 is TGCGCCAGCAGCTTGGTGTTGGAGAGCATCGCCCCAGATACGCAGTATTTT. The chain joins TRBV5-1 to TRBJ2-3; D unclear. Trimming left V 0 bases short and J 4 bases short, with 18 bases between. Germline assignment: CDR1 SGHRS and CDR2 YFSETQ. The length of the CDR3 is 17 residues.